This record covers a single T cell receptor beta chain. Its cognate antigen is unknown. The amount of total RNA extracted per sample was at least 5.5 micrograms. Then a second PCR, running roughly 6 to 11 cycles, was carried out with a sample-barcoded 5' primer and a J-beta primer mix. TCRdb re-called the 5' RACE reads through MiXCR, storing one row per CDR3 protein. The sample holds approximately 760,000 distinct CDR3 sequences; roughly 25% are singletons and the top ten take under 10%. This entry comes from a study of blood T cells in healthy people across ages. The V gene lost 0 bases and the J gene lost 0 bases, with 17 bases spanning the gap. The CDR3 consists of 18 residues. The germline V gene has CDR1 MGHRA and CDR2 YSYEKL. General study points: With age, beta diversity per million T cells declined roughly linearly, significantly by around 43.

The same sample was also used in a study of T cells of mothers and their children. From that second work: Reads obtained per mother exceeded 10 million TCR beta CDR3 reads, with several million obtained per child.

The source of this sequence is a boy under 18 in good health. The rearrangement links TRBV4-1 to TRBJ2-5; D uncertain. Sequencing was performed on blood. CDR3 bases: TGCGCCAGCAGCCAAGATACCACGGCCGTGGGCTACCAAGAGACCCAGTACTTC. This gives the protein CASSQDTTAVGYQETQYF.